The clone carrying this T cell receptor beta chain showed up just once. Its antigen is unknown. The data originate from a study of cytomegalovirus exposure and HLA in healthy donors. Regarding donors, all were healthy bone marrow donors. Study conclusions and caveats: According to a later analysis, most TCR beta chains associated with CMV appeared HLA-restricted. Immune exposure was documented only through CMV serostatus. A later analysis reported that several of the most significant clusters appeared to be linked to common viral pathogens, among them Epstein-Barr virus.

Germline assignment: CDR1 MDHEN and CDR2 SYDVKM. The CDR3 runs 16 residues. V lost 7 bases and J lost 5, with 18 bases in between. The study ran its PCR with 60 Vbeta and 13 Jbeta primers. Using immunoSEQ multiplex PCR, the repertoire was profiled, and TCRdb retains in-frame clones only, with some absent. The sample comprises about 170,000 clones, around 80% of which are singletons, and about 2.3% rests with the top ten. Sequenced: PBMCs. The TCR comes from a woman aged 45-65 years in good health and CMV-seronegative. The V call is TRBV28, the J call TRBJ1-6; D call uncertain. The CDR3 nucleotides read TGTGCCAGCACCATCCGTGGAGGGCCAAATAATTCACCCCTCCACTTT. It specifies CASTIRGGPNNSPLHF.